The 14 T cell receptor beta chains below were found in one sample sequenced in a study of cytomegalovirus exposure and HLA in healthy donors. The data were produced by immunoSEQ multiplex PCR, yet TCRdb's version contains in-frame clones alone and is incomplete. The sample yields about 330,000 clones, 75% to 90% seen once. Material for sequencing was PBMCs. These receptors originate from a woman aged 18-35 years in good health and CMV-seronegative.

The chain is built from TRBV19 and TRBJ2-7, with 13 nucleotides matching TRBD2. The CDR3 is 14 amino acids. The V and J ends lost 9 bases and 3 bases, in that order; junction bases with no gene match: 5. Germline CDR1 and CDR2: LNHDA and SQIVND (reference sequence). The CDR3 loop is CASRLAGGIYEQYF. The CDR3 bases are TGTGCCAGCCGACTAGCGGGAGGCATCTACGAGCAGTACTTC.

This clone showed up just once. J is TRBJ1-2 and V is TRBV6-1; D is perhaps TRBD1 (6 bases). V lost 1 base and J 6 bases, leaving 12 bases between the germline ends. There are 14 residues in the CDR3. Germline CDR1 MNHNS, CDR2 SASEGT. The CDR3 protein is CASSEGKGVHGYTF. The CDR3 bases are TGTGCCAGCAGTGAAGGGAAGGGGGTGCATGGCTACACCTTC.

A note on this clone: The same CDR3 is also encoded by other DNA sequences in this sample. The V and J genes are TRBV18 and TRBJ2-3, with D uncertain. Deletions cut 3 bases from V and 0 bases from J, with 4 bases between. The CDR3 covers 13 residues. Per the germline V gene, CDR1 is KGHSH and CDR2 is LQKENI. This CDR3 reads CASSPLSTDTQYF. The CDR3 nucleotides are TGTGCCAGCTCACCCTTAAGCACAGATACGCAGTATTTT. Looking up the rest from reference TRBV18 and TRBJ2-3 gives the full variable domain: NAGVMQNPRHLVRRRGQEARLRCSPMKGHSHVYWYRQLPEEGLKFMVYLQKENIIDESGMPKERFSAEFPKEGPSILRIQQVVRGDSAAYFCASSPLSTDTQYFGPGTRLTVL.

The rearrangement joins TRBV20-1 to TRBJ2-7; D is unclear. Germline V gene sequence: CDR1 DFQATT, CDR2 SNEGSKA (reference sequence). Between the trimmed V and J ends, which lost 6 bases and 6 bases, there was a span of 12 bases. The CDR3 is made up of 11 amino acids. The CDR3 spells CSARTVLEQYF. CDR3 nucleotides: TGCAGTGCCAGAACGGTGCTCGAGCAGTACTTC.

The chain combines TRBV7-2 with TRBJ2-3, with D possibly TRBD2 on 6 matching bases. CDR1 and CDR2 from the germline V gene are SGHTA and FQGNSA. V was trimmed by 2 bases and J by 2 bases, leaving 11 bases between them. There are 15 residues in the CDR3. Here the CDR3 reads CASSLWRGDTDTQYF. The CDR3 region has the DNA TGTGCCAGCAGCTTATGGCGGGGTGACACAGATACGCAGTATTTT.

The rearrangement joins TRBV5-1 to TRBJ2-7, with D possibly TRBD1 on 6 matching bases. This CDR3 has 15 amino acids. The V end was cut by 0 bases, the J end by 7 bases, with 17 bases between. From germline, CDR1 is SGHRS and CDR2 YFSETQ. CDR3 DNA: TGCGCCAGCAGCTTGGCCTCAGGGGTAATCTATGAGCAGTACTTC. Its translation: CASSLASGVIYEQYF.

For this clone: Within the sample, other DNA sequences also encode this same CDR3. The V call is TRBV4-1, the J call TRBJ2-7; the match to TRBD2 covers 11 bases. The germline V gene encodes CDR1 MGHRA and CDR2 YSYEKL. CDR3 size: 15 residues. V trimming: 4 bases; J trimming: 3 bases; junction bases outside the gene matches: 5. CDR3 bases: TGCGCCAGCAGCCCCATAGCGGGAGGGGACTACGAGCAGTACTTC. Its translation: CASSPIAGGDYEQYF.

V gene TRBV7-9 combines with J gene TRBJ2-5, with 9 bases fitting TRBD2. This CDR3 has 14 residues. Looked up from germline, CDR1 is SEHNR and CDR2 is FQNEAQ (reference sequence). With V trimmed by 5 bases and J by 5 bases, 6 bases remained unmatched. Here the CDR3 reads CASSPRTSAETQYF. Written as DNA, the CDR3 is TGTGCCAGCAGCCCCCGGACTAGCGCCGAGACCCAGTACTTC.

The chain links TRBV10-3 to TRBJ1-5; a possible D gene is TRBD1 (6 bases). The CDR3 extends over 14 amino acids. V shed 10 bases and J shed 3 bases, with 16 bases lying between them. Germline V gene lookup returns CDR1 ENHRY and CDR2 SYGVKD. CDR3 sequence (DNA): TGTGCCACCACACAGGGAAACAACAATCAGCCCCAGCATTTT. It specifies CATTQGNNNQPQHF.

The rearrangement joins TRBV19 to TRBJ1-5; 7 bases are shared with TRBD1. The germline gives CDR1 LNHDA, CDR2 SQIVND (reference sequence). The CDR3 is 14 residues long. The trim removed 10 bases at V and 6 bases at J, leaving 12 bases unmatched. CDR3: CANRTGKGRQPQHF. CDR3 DNA: TGTGCCAACAGGACAGGAAAAGGGCGTCAGCCCCAGCATTTT.

V usage is TRBV29-1 and J usage is TRBJ1-1, with a tentative D call TRBD1 (5 bases). This CDR3 contains 13 residues. Germline assignment: CDR1 SQVTM and CDR2 ANQGSEA. Trimming took 3 bases from V and 4 from J, leaving 12 bases between them. CDR3 coding DNA: TGCAGCGTTGATTGGGGGGGTACCACTGAAGCTTTCTTT. This translates into CSVDWGGTTEAFF.

As to this clone: Other DNA sequences in this sample translate to the same CDR3. The CDR3 DNA reads TGTGCCAGCAGTTACTCCAGGGGTCCCGGGGAGACCCAGTACTTC. Protein: CASSYSRGPGETQYF. The chain carries TRBV6-5 and TRBJ2-5, with D possibly matching TRBD1 (6 bases). The CDR3 has 15 residues. Germline CDR1 MNHEY, CDR2 SVGAGI. Trimming removed 0 bases at V and 5 bases at J, with 13 bases between.

This clone has a handful of counts. The rearrangement links TRBV10-3 to TRBJ2-1; TRBD2 agrees at 9 bases. Germline V gene data show CDR1 as ENHRY and CDR2 as SYGVKD. This CDR3 is 16 amino acids long. The V gene end was trimmed by 0 bases and the J gene end by 7 bases; junction bases not matched to a gene: 7. This CDR3 is CAISESGLAGWNEQFF. As DNA, the CDR3 is TGTGCCATCAGTGAGTCGGGGCTAGCGGGATGGAATGAGCAGTTCTTC.

Details on this clone: Other DNA sequences in this sample translate to the same CDR3. The chain carries TRBV9 and TRBJ1-5; possible D gene TRBD1, 5 bases. V dropped 2 bases and J dropped 1 base, with 7 bases sitting between them. The CDR3 is made up of 14 amino acids. Germline V lookup: CDR1 SGDLS, CDR2 YYNGEE. The CDR3 here is CASSVTDSNQPQHF. CDR3 coding DNA: TGTGCCAGCAGCGTGACAGACAGCAATCAGCCCCAGCATTTT.